The clone carrying this TCR beta chain was counted once. Antigen: not known. Next came a second PCR, run for about 7 to 12 cycles, which used a sample-barcoded 5' primer along with a J-beta primer mix. The template-switch adaptor was a 5' adaptor with 12 random nucleotides. It tagged each cDNA molecule. Each CDR3 protein is one row after TCRdb ran MiXCR on the 5' RACE reads. The data contain roughly 800,000 distinct CDR3 sequences, roughly 53% of them singletons. The data originate from a study of blood T cells in healthy people across ages. Regarding the study as a whole: When set beside aged donors, long-lived donors presented more naive CD4+ cells and higher diversity.

The origin of this receptor is a man aged 80 or over in good health. The sequencing sample was made of blood.

CDR3 sequence: CASSARDTAYEQYF. The DNA for the CDR3 is TGTGCCAGCAGCGCCCGGGACACTGCCTACGAGCAGTACTTC. The chain couples TRBV2 to TRBJ2-7; possible D gene TRBD1, 6 bases. This CDR3 region has 14 residues. V shed 6 bases and J shed 2 bases, with 14 bases lying between them. Germline V gene data show CDR1 as SNHLY and CDR2 as FYNNEI.